These 18 T cell receptor beta chains were all obtained from the same sample, sequenced in a study of T cell changes during pregnancy in multiple sclerosis. The data were produced by immunoSEQ multiplex PCR, yet TCRdb's version contains in-frame clones alone and is incomplete. The table has nearly 80,000 clones, 85% to 95% seen once. Sequences were derived from CD4+ T cells from peripheral blood mononuclear cells, sampled before pregnancy. These receptors originate from a female donor with multiple sclerosis, enrolled in a pregnancy study.

The V call is TRBV7-9, the J call TRBJ2-3, with 10 bases that match TRBD2. V trimming: 3 bases; J trimming: 4 bases; junction bases outside the gene matches: 7. Germline V gene sequence: CDR1 SEHNR, CDR2 FQNEAQ (reference sequence). The CDR3 loop spans 16 amino acids. The CDR3 region has the DNA TGTGCCAGCAGCTTGGCTAGCGGGAGTTATGCAGATACGCAGTATTTT. Its translation: CASSLASGSYADTQYF.

The chain is built from TRBV6-1 and TRBJ2-1, with TRBD2 matching over 8 bases. In germline, CDR1 is MNHNS, CDR2 SASEGT. With 0 bases clipped from V and 7 bases from J, the junction kept 8 bases outside the gene matches. The CDR3 totals 16 residues. The CDR3 nucleotides read TGTGCCAGCAGTGAAGCGGCTGGGACTAGTCCGAATGAGCAGTTCTTC. Residues: CASSEAAGTSPNEQFF.

The chain joins TRBV6-5 to TRBJ2-1; 7 bases map to TRBD1. Germline assignment: CDR1 MNHEY and CDR2 SVGAGI. The CDR3 consists of 14 residues. The V segment lost 6 bases and the J segment 0 bases; nucleotides outside the gene matches: 2. The CDR3 is CASSEGASYNEQFF. CDR3 bases: TGTGCCAGCAGCGAGGGGGCCTCCTACAATGAGCAGTTCTTC.

The table lists this clone with a few counts. This chain connects TRBV2 to TRBJ1-2, with 9 bases that match TRBD1. This CDR3 is 16 amino acids long. The germline gives CDR1 SNHLY, CDR2 FYNNEI. J lost 6 bases, V lost 6 bases, and 14 bases had no gene match. CDR3 residues: CASRGGSQGAGDGYTF. CDR3 in DNA: TGTGCCAGCAGAGGCGGATCACAGGGGGCCGGGGATGGCTACACCTTC.

This clone was seen just once. This chain links TRBV2 with TRBJ2-7; TRBD2 matches at 11 bases. The CDR3 sequence is 15 residues long. The germline CDR1 and CDR2 sequences are SNHLY and FYNNEI. J was trimmed by 2 bases and V by 7 bases; bases with no gene match: 7. CDR3 nucleotide sequence: TGTGCCAGCACCCCCGGGACTAGCGGAGCCTACGAGCAGTACTTC. This codes for CASTPGTSGAYEQYF. Filled out from reference TRBV2 and TRBJ2-7, the complete variable domain reads EPEVTQTPSHQVTQMGQEVILRCVPISNHLYFYWYRQILGQKVEFLVSFYNNEISEKSEIFDDQFSVERPDGSNFTLKIRSTKLEDSAMYFCASTPGTSGAYEQYFGPGTRLTVT.

CDR3 in amino acids: CASSQVQGAQNNSPLHF. The CDR3 nucleotides read TGTGCCAGCAGCCAAGTGCAGGGGGCTCAGAATAATTCACCCCTCCACTTT. The V and J genes are TRBV4-2 and TRBJ1-6, with 8 bases aligning to TRBD1. Germline CDR1 LGHNA, CDR2 YNFKEQ. The length of the CDR3 is 17 residues. Trimming took 1 base from V and 5 from J; bases not matched to a gene: 7.

The rearrangement joins TRBV18 to TRBJ2-2, with D perhaps TRBD1 (8 bases). Germline values: CDR1 KGHSH, CDR2 LQKENI. The CDR3 has 16 amino acids. Trimming left V 3 bases short and J 3 bases short, with 14 bases between. CDR3 sequence (DNA): TGTGCCAGCTCACCGACTACAGGGGGGGACACCGGGGAGCTGTTTTTT. Its translation: CASSPTTGGDTGELFF.

The chain couples TRBV6-1 to TRBJ2-5, with TRBD2 as a possible D gene (5 bases). Germline V CDR1 and CDR2: MNHNS, SASEGT. The CDR3 is made up of 10 amino acids. The V end lost 7 bases, the J end lost 9 bases, and 9 bases lay between the germline ends. The CDR3 region is CASKEAAQYF. CDR3 nucleotides: TGTGCCAGCAAGGAGGCGGCCCAGTACTTC.

V usage is TRBV9 and J usage is TRBJ1-5; 8 bases fit TRBD1. Unmatched junction bases numbered 3, after V lost 4 bases and J lost 0 bases. This CDR3 comprises 15 residues. Germline V gene sequence: CDR1 SGDLS, CDR2 YYNGEE. The CDR3 DNA reads as TGTGCCAGCAGCCCAGGGACAGGTAGCAATCAGCCCCAGCATTTT. This encodes CASSPGTGSNQPQHF.

This clone appeared a few times. The rearrangement links TRBV18 to TRBJ2-3, with 12 bases aligning to TRBD2. The CDR3 loop spans 18 amino acids. Germline V gene lookup returns CDR1 KGHSH and CDR2 LQKENI. V was pared by 4 bases and J by 1 base, with 9 bases of the junction left unmatched. The CDR3 region is CASSLRTSGADRTDTQYF. The CDR3 DNA follows: TGTGCCAGCTCACTTAGGACTAGCGGGGCGGATCGCACAGATACGCAGTATTTT.

The V call is TRBV6-6, the J call TRBJ2-1; 12 bases are shared with TRBD2. Germline lookup yields CDR1 MNHNY and CDR2 SVGAGI (reference sequence). The CDR3 has 16 residues. With V trimmed by 6 bases and J by 3 bases, 6 bases remained unmatched. CDR3: CASSSLAGGHYNEQFF. The CDR3 nucleotides are TGTGCCAGCAGCAGTCTAGCGGGAGGGCACTACAATGAGCAGTTCTTC.

This chain uses TRBV27 with TRBJ1-2, with 10 bases lining up with TRBD1. The CDR3 covers 16 residues. CDR1 and CDR2 (germline): MNHEY, SMNVEV (reference sequence). V dropped 4 bases and J dropped 7; count of bases not matched to a gene: 12. CDR3 DNA sequence: TGTGCCAGCAGTTCTCAAGGTGGACAGGGGGTGGGTGGCTACACCTTC. It encodes CASSSQGGQGVGGYTF.

The chain carries TRBV18 and TRBJ2-2, with 9 bases lining up with TRBD1. The V gene's germline CDR1 is KGHSH and CDR2 LQKENI. J lost 2 bases, V lost 5 bases, and 3 bases had no gene match. The length of the CDR3 is 15 residues. CDR3 sequence reads: CASSGQGTNTGELFF. Written as DNA, the CDR3 is TGTGCCAGCTCAGGACAGGGGACAAACACCGGGGAGCTGTTTTTT.

The rearrangement joins TRBV5-1 to TRBJ2-3, with TRBD2 matching 9 bases. Germline CDR1 reads SGHRS; CDR2 reads YFSETQ. The V gene end was trimmed by 0 bases and the J gene end by 0 bases; junction bases not matched to a gene: 5. The CDR3 runs to 17 residues. CDR3 sequence (DNA): TGCGCCAGCAGCTTGGAGTTGCGGGAGGGCAGCACAGATACGCAGTATTTT. Amino acid sequence: CASSLELREGSTDTQYF.

The chain has TRBV6-6 and TRBJ2-7; weak D call: TRBD1 (5 bases). The J call is doubtful: the DNA matches TRBJ2-5 better. The CDR3 contains 13 residues. Germline values: CDR1 MNHNY, CDR2 SVGAGI (reference sequence). In DNA, the CDR3 is TGTGCCAGCAGGCCAGGGCAACGAGAGACCCAGTACTTC. Translating gives CASRPGQRETQYF.

The chain combines TRBV27 with TRBJ2-1; 11 nucleotides agree with TRBD2. CDR1 is MNHEY and CDR2 is SMNVEV in the germline V gene (reference sequence). CDR3 length: 15 amino acids. The ends lost 3 bases at V and 5 bases at J; junction bases unmatched: 3. The CDR3 DNA reads as TGTGCCAGCAGTTTGCGACTAGCGGGGAACAATGAGCAGTTCTTC. Protein: CASSLRLAGNNEQFF.

The chain joins TRBV5-4 to TRBJ1-2; D call uncertain. Trimming stripped 3 bases from V and 5 bases from J, with 17 bases between. The CDR3 loop spans 15 amino acids. The germline CDR1 and CDR2 sequences are SGHNT and YYREEE (reference sequence). As DNA, the CDR3 is TGTGCCAGCAGCTCGATCTACGGCGGGGTATATGGCTACACCTTC. This sequence encodes CASSSIYGGVYGYTF. Full variable domain (rest looked up from reference TRBV5-4 and TRBJ1-2): ETGVTQSPTHLIKTRGQQVTLRCSSQSGHNTVSWYQQALGQGPQFIFQYYREEENGRGNFPPRFSGLQFPNYSSELNVNALELDDSALYLCASSSIYGGVYGYTFGSGTRLTVV.

Here the CDR3 reads CASSDGDRKTAFF. CDR3 coding DNA: TGTGCCAGCAGTGACGGGGACAGGAAGACAGCTTTCTTT. This sequence joins TRBV6-4 and TRBJ1-1; 8 nucleotides agree with TRBD1. V shed 2 bases and J 10 bases; nucleotides not matched to a gene: 6. The CDR3 is made up of 13 amino acids. Germline V gene data show CDR1 as MRHNA and CDR2 as SNTAGT.